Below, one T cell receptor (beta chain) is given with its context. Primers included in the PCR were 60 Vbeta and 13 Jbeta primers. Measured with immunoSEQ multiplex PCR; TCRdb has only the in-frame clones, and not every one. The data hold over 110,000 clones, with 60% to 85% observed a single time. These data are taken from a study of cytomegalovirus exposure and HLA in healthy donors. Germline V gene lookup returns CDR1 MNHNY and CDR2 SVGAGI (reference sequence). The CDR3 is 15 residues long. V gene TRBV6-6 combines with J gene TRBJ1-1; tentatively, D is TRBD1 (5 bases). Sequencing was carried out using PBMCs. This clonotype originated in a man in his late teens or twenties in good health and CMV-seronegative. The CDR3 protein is CSSSPTGGGNTEAFF. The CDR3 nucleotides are TGTTCATCATCTCCAACCGGGGGTGGGAACACTGAAGCTTTCTTT.